Reported below is one T cell receptor beta chain. As yet, its antigen is unknown. These data belong to a study of T cell responses to AZD1222 COVID-19 vaccine. Whole-study context: Second-dose schedules of about 4 or about 12 weeks were combined. Study-wide results and caveats: Without day 14 samples, only post-peak T cell repertoires were studied. Across spike, vaccine-associated CD4 TCRs were found, dominant at 160-218 and 743-854. Among those given AZD1222, only five to seven were seropositive at baseline.

TCRdb keeps only in-frame clones here, not all; method: immunoSEQ multiplex PCR. The sample lists tens of thousands of clones, 65% to 80% occurring once. The CDR3 has 15 residues. Germline V gene lookup returns CDR1 SGHRS and CDR2 YFSETQ. V gave up 4 bases and J gave up 1 base; unmatched junction bases: 4. This chain joins TRBV5-1 and TRBJ2-2, with 7 bases identical to TRBD1. The TCR originated in an adult in good health. Sequencing used peripheral blood, obtained on day 0 of AZD1222 vaccination. The CDR3 region has the DNA TGCGCCAGCAGCGCGACAGGGATGAACACCGGGGAGCTGTTTTTT. Residues: CASSATGMNTGELFF.